The T cell receptor (beta chain) under discussion was sequenced for a study of blood T cell repertoires in COVID-19. In the original processing: Amplification of reference gene primers was used by the study to estimate nucleated cell counts. Produced via immunoSEQ multiplex PCR; TCRdb's table is partial and in-frame only. V, J and clone size are those of that table, while D and trimming were read from the DNA. Of 200,000 to 250,000 clones in the sample, 75% to 85% are singletons; the top ten hold around 7%. This CDR3 comprises 15 residues. With 5 bases clipped from V and 1 base from J, the junction kept 5 bases outside the gene matches. Germline CDR1 and CDR2: PRHDT and FYEKMQ (reference sequence).

This TCR came from a woman aged 50 to 60 with acute or convalescent COVID-19. Material for sequencing was peripheral blood. J is TRBJ1-1 and V is TRBV13; 9 bases fit TRBD1. CDR3 protein: CASSLTGGGNTEAFF. In DNA, the CDR3 is TGTGCCAGCAGCCTGACAGGGGGAGGGAACACTGAAGCTTTCTTT.